Listed here are 18 T cell receptor beta chains from one sample, sequenced in a study of technical replicates of blood from a handful of donors (dated by TCRdb to about 2017). Libraries were constructed by the immunoSEQ multiplex PCR assay. As stored in TCRdb, this immuneACCESS dataset retains in-frame rearrangements with V and J assigned. A fraction of the clones does not appear; measured against another copy, unresolved V genes explain less than half of the discrepancy, and the remainder lacks a known reason. Within this sample are approximately 75,000 clones, with approximately 96% of them counted one time only. In total, the top ten clones hold about 0.27% of the sample. The material sequenced was T cells isolated from PBMCs. These receptors came from a human donor in good health.

This clone was seen once. The chain joins TRBV4-3 to TRBJ2-3; 8 bases fit TRBD1. Germline assignment: CDR1 LGHNA and CDR2 YSLEER. The J segment lost 4 bases and the V segment lost 4 bases, leaving 1 base of the junction unmatched. The length of the CDR3 is 13 residues. The CDR3 bases are TGCGCCAGCAGCCCACAGGGGGCAGATACGCAGTATTTT. The encoded protein is CASSPQGADTQYF.

The V call is TRBV11-3, the J call TRBJ1-5; D possibly corresponds to TRBD1 (6 bases). CDR1 and CDR2 from the germline V gene are SGHNT and YENEEA. The CDR3 extends over 16 amino acids. The germline V and J ends were trimmed by 5 bases and 3 bases, with 17 bases remaining between them. The CDR3 reads CASSRPDQGINQPQHF. The CDR3 coding sequence is TGTGCCAGCAGCCGGCCAGACCAGGGGATCAATCAGCCCCAGCATTTT.

V is TRBV6-6 and J is TRBJ2-5, with 7 bases that match TRBD2. With 5 bases clipped from V and 5 bases from J, the junction kept 8 bases outside the gene matches. CDR3 length equals 14 residues. CDR1 is MNHNY, CDR2 SVGAGI, per germline (reference sequence). The CDR3 loop reads CASSAITSVETQYF. The CDR3 DNA follows: TGTGCCAGCAGTGCCATCACTAGCGTGGAGACCCAGTACTTC.

V is TRBV4-3 and J is TRBJ1-4, with 7 nucleotides matching TRBD1. Germline trimming cut 0 bases from V and 5 bases from J; bases unmatched to any gene: 6. CDR1 is LGHNA, CDR2 YSLEER, per germline. This CDR3 contains 16 residues. Written as DNA, the CDR3 is TGCGCCAGCAGCCAAGATATAACAGGGGCCAATGAAAAACTGTTTTTT. Its translation is CASSQDITGANEKLFF.

The V gene is TRBV30, the J gene TRBJ1-1; 10 bases align to TRBD1. V was clipped by 2 bases and J by 10 bases; unmatched bases: 4. CDR3 length: 12 amino acids. Germline V lookup: CDR1 GTSNPN, CDR2 SVGIG (reference sequence). This CDR3 is CAWSLGQGGAFF. In DNA form, the CDR3 reads TGTGCCTGGAGTCTAGGACAGGGGGGAGCTTTCTTT.

V is TRBV5-1 and J is TRBJ2-1; 7 bases are shared with TRBD2. This CDR3 is 16 amino acids long. Germline V gives CDR1 SGHRS, CDR2 YFSETQ. With 3 bases clipped from V and 0 bases from J, the junction kept 6 bases outside the gene matches. This CDR3 is CASSWGLPSSYNEQFF. The CDR3 bases are TGCGCCAGCAGCTGGGGACTACCGAGCTCCTACAATGAGCAGTTCTTC. Based on the CDR3 plus reference TRBV5-1 and TRBJ2-1, the full variable domain is KAGVTQTPRYLIKTRGQQVTLSCSPISGHRSVSWYQQTPGQGLQFLFEYFSETQRNKGNFPGRFSGRQFSNSRSEMNVSTLELGDSALYLCASSWGLPSSYNEQFFGPGTRLTVL.

This chain links TRBV7-9 with TRBJ2-1, with a tentative D call TRBD1 (6 bases). The CDR3 runs to 17 residues. Trimming removed 10 bases from V and 0 bases from J, with 22 bases in between. CDR1 SEHNR and CDR2 FQNEAQ come from the germline V gene (reference sequence). The CDR3 region has the DNA TGTGCCATTCCGGGTAAAATGACAGGCCGCTCCTACAATGAGCAGTTCTTC. It specifies CAIPGKMTGRSYNEQFF.

Only one count was recorded for this clone. This chain links TRBV5-6 with TRBJ2-7, with D unresolved. Germline V CDR1 and CDR2: SGHDT, YYEEEE. Trimming shortened V by 0 bases and J by 3 bases, and 10 bases separated the two germline ends. This CDR3 is built from 14 residues. CDR3 loop: CASSLETGGYEQYF. In DNA form, the CDR3 reads TGTGCCAGCAGCTTGGAGACCGGCGGCTACGAGCAGTACTTC.

The CDR3 region is CASSFSGTRSYEQYF. CDR3 coding DNA: TGCGCCAGCAGCTTTAGCGGGACCCGCTCCTACGAGCAGTACTTC. The chain links TRBV5-1 to TRBJ2-7; 8 bases are shared with TRBD2. The germline V gene has CDR1 SGHRS and CDR2 YFSETQ. CDR3 size: 15 residues. The trim removed 2 bases at V and 0 bases at J, leaving 4 bases unmatched.

This clone was seen just once. The J gene is TRBJ1-2, the V gene TRBV28, with 8 bases matching TRBD1. The germline V gene encodes CDR1 MDHEN and CDR2 SYDVKM. This CDR3 is 16 amino acids long. V lost 7 bases and J lost 8; bases outside the gene matches: 18. The chain's CDR3 is CASIRAGGMLTIGYTF. The CDR3 DNA follows: TGTGCCAGCATAAGGGCAGGGGGCATGCTAACTATAGGCTACACCTTC.

The chain uses TRBV7-9 and TRBJ1-1; D is perhaps TRBD1 (5 bases). The CDR3 runs 14 residues. Trimming stripped 7 bases from V and 5 bases from J, with 17 bases between. Germline V lookup: CDR1 SEHNR, CDR2 FQNEAQ (reference sequence). CDR3: CASNPQLGGTEAFF. The CDR3 nucleotides read TGTGCCAGCAACCCACAGTTGGGGGGGACTGAAGCTTTCTTT.

V gene TRBV4-2 combines with J gene TRBJ2-3; 9 bases map to TRBD2. Unmatched junction bases numbered 11, after V lost 1 base and J lost 9 bases. This CDR3 has 16 amino acids. Germline loops: CDR1 LGHNA, CDR2 YNFKEQ. The CDR3 spells CASSQGSGTSPSTQYF. DNA of the CDR3: TGTGCCAGCAGCCAAGGAAGCGGGACTAGCCCCTCCACGCAGTATTTT.

This sequence joins TRBV9 and TRBJ2-7; 8 nucleotides line up with TRBD2. The trim removed 4 bases at V and 4 bases at J, leaving 25 bases unmatched. The CDR3 consists of 20 residues. The germline V gene encodes CDR1 SGDLS and CDR2 YYNGEE. The chain's CDR3 is CASSPHRGSGTRPHSYEQYF. The CDR3, as DNA: TGTGCCAGCAGCCCCCATAGGGGTAGCGGGACCCGCCCCCATTCATACGAGCAGTACTTC. Together with reference TRBV9 and TRBJ2-7, the CDR3 gives the full variable domain: DSGVTQTPKHLITATGQRVTLRCSPRSGDLSVYWYQQSLDQGLQFLIQYYNGEERAKGNILERFSAQQFPDLHSELNLSSLELGDSALYFCASSPHRGSGTRPHSYEQYFGPGTRLTVT.

The rearrangement links TRBV11-2 to TRBJ1-5; D not certain. This CDR3 spans 14 amino acids. With 6 bases removed from V and 1 base from J, the gap between germline ends came to 10 bases. Germline CDR1 is SGHAT and CDR2 is FQNNGV. The CDR3 DNA is TGTGCCAGCAGAAAACGGGGAAGCAATCAGCCCCAGCATTTT. Its translation is CASRKRGSNQPQHF.

This chain links TRBV11-3 with TRBJ2-7; D might be TRBD2 (7 bases). Trimming cost V 1 base and J 3 bases, with 19 bases left between them. The CDR3 loop spans 17 amino acids. Germline assignment: CDR1 SGHNT and CDR2 YENEEA. The CDR3 DNA reads TGTGCCAGCAGCTTAGGGGGGGGGCCCTCTATCATCTACGAGCAGTACTTC. The encoded protein is CASSLGGGPSIIYEQYF.

The gene calls are TRBV19 and TRBJ1-2; TRBD1 matches 7 bases. Germline CDR1 and CDR2: LNHDA and SQIVND (reference sequence). V lost 5 bases, J lost 5 bases, and 8 bases stayed unmatched. The CDR3 runs to 14 residues. CDR3 nucleotides: TGTGCCAGTAGTGAACAGGGGACTGGGTATGGCTACACCTTC. Its protein product is CASSEQGTGYGYTF.

This chain joins TRBV15 and TRBJ1-1; D unclear. Germline V gene sequence: CDR1 LNHNV, CDR2 YYDKDF (reference sequence). V was clipped by 8 bases and J by 9 bases, with 19 bases between them. The CDR3 extends over 13 amino acids. CDR3 sequence reads: CATGGESGLQAFF. CDR3 coding DNA: TGTGCCACCGGCGGGGAGAGCGGCCTTCAAGCTTTCTTT.

The chain carries TRBV6-1 and TRBJ2-7; 15 nucleotides align to TRBD2. This CDR3 region has 15 residues. Germline assignment: CDR1 MNHNS and CDR2 SASEGT. V gave up 4 bases and J gave up 7 bases; unmatched junction bases: 5. The CDR3 bases are TGTGCCAGCAGTGTCGGACTAGCGGGAGGGTATGAGCAGTACTTC. This gives the protein CASSVGLAGGYEQYF.